One sample yielded the 12 T cell receptor beta chains listed below, sequenced in a study of T cell clonotyping in hematopoietic cell transplantation. TCRdb's copy holds only in-frame clones and misses some; the assay was immunoSEQ multiplex PCR. Seen here are some 13,000 clones, around 62% observed once, and the top ten hold under 10%. The sample taken for sequencing was PBMCs. These receptor sequences come from a human donor who either received an allogeneic hematopoietic cell transplant for a myeloid malignancy or was a related donor (not recorded which). Some clones in this sample may be carry-over from other donors' samples.

This chain joins TRBV6-5 and TRBJ1-5; 7 bases map to TRBD1. After removal of 3 bases from V and 6 bases from J, the junction contained 5 bases not matched to a gene. The CDR3 extends over 14 amino acids. The germline V gene has CDR1 MNHEY and CDR2 SVGAGI. CDR3 loop: CASSYHRQGQPQHF. The CDR3 DNA follows: TGTGCCAGCAGTTATCACCGACAGGGTCAGCCCCAGCATTTT.

This chain connects TRBV30 to TRBJ1-1; D is unclear. In germline, CDR1 is GTSNPN, CDR2 SVGIG (reference sequence). V was trimmed by 8 bases and J by 3 bases, leaving 7 bases between them. The CDR3 is 10 amino acids. CDR3: CAVEDTEAFF. The CDR3 nucleotides read TGTGCCGTTGAGGACACTGAAGCTTTCTTT. The full variable domain, its missing parts supplied by reference TRBV30 and TRBJ1-1, is SQTIHQWPATLVQPVGSPLSLECTVEGTSNPNLYWYRQAAGRGLQLLFYSVGIGQISSEVPQNLSASRPQDRQFILSSKKLLLSDSGFYLCAVEDTEAFFGQGTRLTVV.

This chain links TRBV25-1 with TRBJ2-5; a weak D match, TRBD2 (6 bases). CDR1 is MGHDK and CDR2 is SYGVNS in the germline V gene. Trimming cost V 4 bases and J 4 bases, with 16 bases left between them. The CDR3 spans 15 residues. The CDR3 region has the DNA TGTGCCAGCAGTGGGTCGTCTGGAGGGACAGAGACCCAGTACTTC. Encoded protein: CASSGSSGGTETQYF.

The chain uses TRBV5-6 and TRBJ2-7; D not certain. V lost 1 base, J lost 6 bases, and 8 bases lay in between. In germline, CDR1 is SGHDT, CDR2 YYEEEE. The CDR3 sequence is 12 residues long. The CDR3 bases are TGTGCCAGCAGCTTGTCCTCTGCCGAGCAGTACTTC. It specifies CASSLSSAEQYF.

The rearrangement joins TRBV6-6 to TRBJ1-2; 7 bases align to TRBD1. Germline-derived CDR1 and CDR2 are MNHNY and SVGAGI (reference sequence). V trimming: 5 bases; J trimming: 1 base; junction bases outside the gene matches: 4. There are 14 residues in the CDR3. The CDR3, as DNA: TGTGCCAGCAGTGAGGGACAGTTTAACTATGGCTACACCTTC. It specifies CASSEGQFNYGYTF.

The chain combines TRBV7-6 with TRBJ1-5; the D gene is possibly TRBD1 (5 bases). Germline lookup yields CDR1 SGHVS and CDR2 FNYEAQ. This CDR3 is built from 15 residues. Trimming took off 1 base at V and 7 bases at J, with 14 bases between the two ends. CDR3 DNA sequence: TGTGCCAGCAGCTTAGGATATGGGGCGGGGCAGCCCCAGCATTTT. Translation gives CASSLGYGAGQPQHF.

This chain joins TRBV6-5 and TRBJ2-3; TRBD2 aligns across 9 bases. Germline CDR1 is MNHEY and CDR2 is SVGAGI. The V and J ends lost 0 bases and 2 bases, in that order; junction bases with no gene match: 3. This CDR3 is built from 16 residues. CDR3 protein: CASSYSPSGATDTQYF. The CDR3 DNA sequence: TGTGCCAGCAGTTACTCCCCTAGCGGGGCCACAGATACGCAGTATTTT.

This clone was observed a single time. V usage is TRBV5-1 and J usage is TRBJ1-1, with D unresolved. V was shortened by 2 bases and J by 1 base, with 3 bases between the two germline ends. There are 12 residues in the CDR3. Germline V lookup: CDR1 SGHRS, CDR2 YFSETQ. CDR3 coding DNA: TGCGCCAGCAGCTTCCAGAACACTGAAGCTTTCTTT. This codes for CASSFQNTEAFF.

The CDR3 loop reads CASRSHRGRGQPQHF. In DNA form, the CDR3 reads TGTGCCAGCAGGAGCCACAGGGGTCGGGGTCAGCCCCAGCATTTT. V gene TRBV2 combines with J gene TRBJ1-5, with TRBD1 identical over 7 bases. This CDR3 spans 15 amino acids. The ends lost 6 bases at V and 6 bases at J; junction bases unmatched: 11. Germline lookup yields CDR1 SNHLY and CDR2 FYNNEI.

The chain combines TRBV28 with TRBJ2-3; D is uncertain. This CDR3 is 12 amino acids long. V lost 3 bases to trimming and J lost 7 bases, with 8 bases between them. The V gene's germline CDR1 is MDHEN and CDR2 SYDVKM. The CDR3 is CASSLGWNTQYF. As DNA, the CDR3 is TGTGCCAGCAGTTTGGGTTGGAATACGCAGTATTTT. Complete variable domain (other parts from reference TRBV28 and TRBJ2-3): DVKVTQSSRYLVKRTGEKVFLECVQDMDHENMFWYRQDPGLGLRLIYFSYDVKMKEKGDIPEGYSVSREKKERFSLILESASTNQTSMYLCASSLGWNTQYFGPGTRLTVL.

This rearrangement joins TRBV7-6 to TRBJ2-7, with D possibly being TRBD2 (6 bases). Germline V gene lookup returns CDR1 SGHVS and CDR2 FNYEAQ. V was shortened by 4 bases and J by 3 bases, with 7 bases between the two germline ends. This CDR3 is built from 12 residues. The CDR3 coding sequence is TGTGCCAGCAGCTCGGGAGACTACGAGCAGTACTTC. Protein: CASSSGDYEQYF.

The chain joins TRBV15 to TRBJ2-7; 9 bases are a match to TRBD1. Germline values: CDR1 LNHNV, CDR2 YYDKDF (reference sequence). J gave up 2 bases and V 0 bases, and 2 bases lay outside the gene matches. The CDR3 is 15 residues long. The CDR3 region has the DNA TGTGCCACCAGCAGAGAAGGGGACAGGGCCTACGAGCAGTACTTC. Translating it yields CATSREGDRAYEQYF. Full variable domain (missing parts from reference TRBV15 and TRBJ2-7): DAMVIQNPRYQVTQFGKPVTLSCSQTLNHNVMYWYQQKSSQAPKLLFHYYDKDFNNEADTPDNFQSRRPNTSFCFLDIRSPGLGDTAMYLCATSREGDRAYEQYFGPGTRLTVT.